This TCR beta chain was sequenced for a study of tumor and adjacent non-tumor tissue in lung cancer. Whole-study context: Patients comprised 12 adenocarcinoma, a couple of squamous cell carcinoma and 1 small cell lung cancer.

The count of this clonotype is one. Its antigen remains unidentified. A modified ARM-PCR protocol with three rounds of nested PCR amplified TCRbeta. A single record per CDR3 protein comes from TCRdb applying MiXCR to the multiplex PCR reads. The sample has approximately 90,000 distinct CDR3 sequences; roughly 66% are singletons. Trimming cost V 0 bases and J 1 base, with 9 bases left between them. This CDR3 region has 15 residues. Findings of the study overall: Shorter survival was associated with higher TCR diversity in tumors.

No cell sorting was done before RNA was extracted from the tissue. The TCR sequence derives from a man aged 60-69 years with non-small cell lung cancer. The chain employs TRBV12-3 or TRBV12-4 and TRBJ1-1; D is possibly TRBD1 (6 bases). Sequenced input: lung tumor tissue. In DNA form, the CDR3 reads TGTGCCAGCAGTTTAGCAGGACAGTCGAACACTGAAGCTTTCTTT. This encodes CASSLAGQSNTEAFF.